The T cell receptor (beta chain) under discussion was sequenced for a study of T cell responses to AZD1222 COVID-19 vaccine. The repertoire was sequenced with immunoSEQ multiplex PCR; TCRdb's copy has only in-frame clones and lacks some. This sample has around 160,000 clones, with around nine tenths found just once. The CDR3 is 14 amino acids. V shed 8 bases and J shed 2 bases, with 15 bases lying between them. Germline V gene sequence: CDR1 LNHDA, CDR2 SQIVND (reference sequence). Turning to this clone: What it binds is unknown.

Broader study findings: Just a handful of AZD1222 recipients tested seropositive at baseline.

The sequencing here drew on peripheral blood, taken on day 0 of AZD1222 vaccination. This rearrangement joins TRBV19 to TRBJ1-1, with D tentatively TRBD1 (5 bases). This receptor was taken from an adult in good health. CDR3 bases: TGTGCCAGTGGAACAGGAAGGGGAAACACTGAAGCTTTCTTT. Its protein is CASGTGRGNTEAFF.